The source of this TCR beta chain is a study of technical replicates of blood from several donors. Repertoires were generated with immunoSEQ multiplex PCR, while TCRdb's copy carries only in-frame clones and drops some. The data hold 65,000 to 85,000 clones, with 98% observed a single time. This CDR3 is built from 13 residues. From germline, CDR1 is SNHLY and CDR2 FYNNEI. Trimming left V 3 bases short and J 6 bases short, with 11 bases between. Material for sequencing was T cells isolated from PBMCs. The receptor was isolated from a human donor in good health. The chain is built from TRBV2 and TRBJ1-2, with D possibly matching TRBD1 (5 bases). Here the CDR3 DNA reads TGTGCCAGCAGTGACAGGGTGTGGAATGGCTACACCTTC. It yields the protein CASSDRVWNGYTF.